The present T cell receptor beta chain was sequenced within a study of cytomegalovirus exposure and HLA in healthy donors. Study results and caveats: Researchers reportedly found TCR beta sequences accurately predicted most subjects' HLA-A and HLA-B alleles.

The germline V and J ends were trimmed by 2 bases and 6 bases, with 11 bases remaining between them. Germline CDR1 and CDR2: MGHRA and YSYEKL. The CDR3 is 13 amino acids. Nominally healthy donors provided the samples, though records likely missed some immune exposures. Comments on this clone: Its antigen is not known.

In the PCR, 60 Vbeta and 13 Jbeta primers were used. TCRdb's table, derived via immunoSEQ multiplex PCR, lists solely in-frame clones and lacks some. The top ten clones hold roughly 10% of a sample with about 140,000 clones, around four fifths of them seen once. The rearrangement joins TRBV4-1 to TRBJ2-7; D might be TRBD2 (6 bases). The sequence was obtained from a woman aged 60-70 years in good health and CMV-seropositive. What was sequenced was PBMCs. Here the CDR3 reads CASSQPGVGEQYF. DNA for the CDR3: TGCGCCAGCAGCCAACCGGGAGTAGGCGAGCAGTACTTC.